The source of this T cell receptor beta chain is a study of blood T cell repertoires in COVID-19. Profiling relied on immunoSEQ multiplex PCR, and the TCRdb table lists in-frame clones only, not all of them. Counted here are 250,000 to 400,000 clones, more than 70% occurring once; the ten biggest clones make up approximately 5.3%. In its sample, this clone was seen once. Recovery meant two consecutive negative NP/OP PCR tests, professional clearance, or resolved symptoms. Germline loops: CDR1 SGHVT, CDR2 SQSDAQ. There are 17 residues in the CDR3. Trimming at V came to 8 bases and at J to 0 bases, leaving 13 bases not matched to a gene.

The V and J genes are TRBV7-4 and TRBJ1-2; 9 nucleotides line up with TRBD1. Sequenced sample: PBMCs or T cells enriched from blood (not recorded which). The TCR originated in a woman aged 25 to 45 who had recovered from COVID-19. The CDR3 DNA sequence: TGTGCCAGCGGGACAGGGCACCCGCACTCAACTAACTATGGCTACACCTTC. Protein: CASGTGHPHSTNYGYTF.